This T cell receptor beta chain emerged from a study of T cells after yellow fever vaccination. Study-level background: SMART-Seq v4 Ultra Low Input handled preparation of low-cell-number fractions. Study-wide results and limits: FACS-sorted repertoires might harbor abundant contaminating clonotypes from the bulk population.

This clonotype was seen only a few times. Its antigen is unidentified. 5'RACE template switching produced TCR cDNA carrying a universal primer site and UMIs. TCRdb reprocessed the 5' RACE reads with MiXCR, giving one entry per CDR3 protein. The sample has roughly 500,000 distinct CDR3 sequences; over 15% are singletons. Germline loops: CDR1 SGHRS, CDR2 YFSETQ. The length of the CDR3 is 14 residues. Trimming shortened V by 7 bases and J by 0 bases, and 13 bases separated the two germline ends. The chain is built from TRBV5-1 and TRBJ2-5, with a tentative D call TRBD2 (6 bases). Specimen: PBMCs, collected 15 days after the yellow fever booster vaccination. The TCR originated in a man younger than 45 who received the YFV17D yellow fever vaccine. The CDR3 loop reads CASGPGGNQETQYF. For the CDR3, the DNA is TGCGCCAGCGGGCCCGGGGGAAACCAAGAGACCCAGTACTTC. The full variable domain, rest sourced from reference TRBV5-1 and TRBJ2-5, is KAGVTQTPRYLIKTRGQQVTLSCSPISGHRSVSWYQQTPGQGLQFLFEYFSETQRNKGNFPGRFSGRQFSNSRSEMNVSTLELGDSALYLCASGPGGNQETQYFGPGTRLLVL.